Listed below are T cell receptor beta chains from one sample, sequenced in a study of CD8 T cells in Susac syndrome. TCRdb re-derived calls from the immunoSEQ multiplex PCR reads in MiXCR, one entry per CDR3 protein. The sample has a few hundred thousand distinct CDR3 sequences, approximately 85% seen once. Sample: CD8+ T cells from PBMCs. Receptors originate from a human donor with multiple sclerosis. CDR3s include the opening cysteine and the closing phenylalanine or tryptophan. A D gene is named only where the DNA matches it firmly. Some rows have no size entry. The others give once, few or many, or a class for an expanded clone.

clone_size	cdr3_length	v_call	d_call	j_call	cdr3_nt	cdr3_aa
-	18	TRBV5-1	TRBD2	TRBJ2-3	TGCGCCAGCAGCGGGGTCCTAGCGGGAGGCCTTAGCACAGATACGCAGTATTTT	CASSGVLAGGLSTDTQYF
-	13	TRBV10-3	-	TRBJ2-7	TGTGCCATCAGGACAACAGATACCTACGAGCAGTACTTC	CAIRTTDTYEQYF
-	12	TRBV29-1	-	TRBJ2-7	TGCAGCGTTGCGAGTCTTTCCTACGAGCAGTACTTC	CSVASLSYEQYF
-	14	TRBV5-4	-	TRBJ1-1	TGTGCCAGCAGCATCATAGGCGGGGCGGGTGAAGCTTTCTTT	CASSIIGGAGEAFF
-	16	TRBV5-1	-	TRBJ2-6	TGCGCCAGCAGCTTGGGTCCAGGCTCTGGGGCCAACGTCCTGACTTTC	CASSLGPGSGANVLTF
-	13	TRBV29-1	-	TRBJ1-2	TGCAGCGTTGAAGACGGGAGGAGCTATGGCTACACCTTC	CSVEDGRSYGYTF
-	16	TRBV4-1	TRBD2	TRBJ2-1	TGCGCCAGCAGCCAAGATGGGACGGGGGGGCCAAGTGAGCAGTTCTTC	CASSQDGTGGPSEQFF
-	12	TRBV5-4	-	TRBJ1-1	TGTGCCAGCAGCCTGATTGGAGGTGAAGCTTTCTTT	CASSLIGGEAFF
-	14	TRBV19	-	TRBJ1-1	TGTGCCAGCTCTATATTGGAGGGGAGCACTGAAGCTTTCTTT	CASSILEGSTEAFF
-	13	TRBV11-2	-	TRBJ2-1	TGTGCCAGCAGCTTAGAACAGAGTAATGAGCAGTTCTTC	CASSLEQSNEQFF
-	13	TRBV3-1	-	TRBJ2-1	TGTGCCAGCAGCCAAGGAGGGTCAGATGAGCAGTTCTTC	CASSQGGSDEQFF
few	14	TRBV4-2	-	TRBJ2-7	TGTGCCAGCAGCCAAGTTTTCGGCCCCTACGAGCAGTACTTC	CASSQVFGPYEQYF
once	14	TRBV5-4	TRBD1	TRBJ1-1	TGTGCCAGCAGCGCGGGACAGGGGGCAGCTGAAGCTTTCTTT	CASSAGQGAAEAFF
-	17	TRBV5-5	-	TRBJ2-3	TGTGCCAGCAGCCCTCTGGGGGTGACAGATTACACAGATACGCAGTATTTT	CASSPLGVTDYTDTQYF